What follows are 21 T cell receptor beta chains derived from one specimen sequenced in a study of cytomegalovirus exposure and HLA in healthy donors. The PCR used 60 Vbeta and 13 Jbeta primers. Sequencing used immunoSEQ multiplex PCR; TCRdb keeps in-frame clones, though not all of them. Counted here are about 120,000 clones, approximately 80% occurring once; the ten biggest clones make up 5% to 6%. The sample comprised PBMCs. The receptors derive from a woman aged 30 to 39 in good health and CMV-seropositive.

The CDR3 sequence: CASSEATGVNTEAFF. In nucleotides, the CDR3 is TGTGCCAGCAGTGAAGCCACAGGGGTGAACACTGAAGCTTTCTTT. The gene calls are TRBV25-1 and TRBJ1-1; TRBD1 aligns across 7 bases. V shed 2 bases and J 0 bases; nucleotides not matched to a gene: 3. Per germline, CDR1 MGHDK and CDR2 SYGVNS. CDR3 length: 15 residues.

V gene TRBV18 combines with J gene TRBJ1-5; 9 bases agree with TRBD1. Germline trimming cut 2 bases from V and 7 bases from J; bases unmatched to any gene: 3. CDR1 is KGHSH and CDR2 is LQKENI in the germline V gene. The CDR3 is 14 amino acids. The CDR3, as DNA: TGTGCCAGCTCACCAACAGGGGGCAGGCAGCCCCAGCATTTT. This gives the protein CASSPTGGRQPQHF.

In nucleotides, the CDR3 is TGTGCCAGCAGCTTAGAACGCGGTGGCTACACCTTC. It codes for CASSLERGGYTF. The genes are TRBV7-9 and TRBJ1-2; D is unclear. CDR3 length: 12 amino acids. Germline values: CDR1 SEHNR, CDR2 FQNEAQ (reference sequence). Trimming shortened V by 1 base and J by 7 bases, and 7 bases separated the two germline ends. The whole variable domain, filled in from reference TRBV7-9 and TRBJ1-2, reads DTGVSQNPRHKITKRGQNVTFRCDPISEHNRLYWYRQTLGQGPEFLTYFQNEAQLEKSRLLSDRFSAERPKGSFSTLEIQRTEQGDSAMYLCASSLERGGYTFGSGTRLTVV.

The gene calls are TRBV7-9 and TRBJ1-5; D remains ambiguous. The CDR3 has 16 amino acids. Trimming took 3 bases from V and 9 from J, leaving 21 bases between them. CDR1 and CDR2 (germline): SEHNR, FQNEAQ (reference sequence). The CDR3 protein is CASSFGSGLNSGPQHF. The CDR3 DNA sequence: TGTGCCAGCAGCTTTGGGTCCGGACTCAATTCCGGGCCCCAGCATTTT.

This clone was seen only once. This rearrangement joins TRBV5-1 to TRBJ2-5; 12 bases agree with TRBD2. The CDR3 has 17 residues. Germline trimming cut 0 bases from V and 4 bases from J; bases unmatched to any gene: 7. Germline-derived CDR1 and CDR2 are SGHRS and YFSETQ. CDR3 in amino acids: CASSLASGGALGETQYF. In nucleotides, the CDR3 is TGCGCCAGCAGCTTGGCTAGCGGGGGGGCGTTAGGAGAGACCCAGTACTTC.

This clone came up once. The chain has TRBV6-4 and TRBJ1-2; 7 bases are a match to TRBD1. CDR3 length equals 16 residues. Germline V gene data show CDR1 as MRHNA and CDR2 as SNTAGT. V lost 6 bases to trimming and J lost 5 bases; unmatched junction nucleotides: 15. The CDR3 loop reads CASSEYGTGAGYGYTF. The CDR3 nucleotides are TGTGCCAGCAGCGAATACGGAACAGGGGCGGGATATGGCTACACCTTC.

This chain joins TRBV7-8 and TRBJ2-1; a weak D match, TRBD2 (5 bases). Between the trimmed V and J ends, which lost 1 base and 12 bases, there was a span of 10 bases. The CDR3 contains 12 residues. Looked up from germline, CDR1 is SGHVS and CDR2 is FQNEAQ. DNA for the CDR3: TGTGCCAGCAGCTTAGTGGGCGGAGGGCAGTTCTTC. Translated, it gives CASSLVGGGQFF.

The chain carries TRBV9 and TRBJ2-1, with 7 bases aligning to TRBD2. This CDR3 is built from 16 residues. The germline V gene encodes CDR1 SGDLS and CDR2 YYNGEE. J lost 4 bases, V lost 2 bases, and 9 bases had no gene match. In DNA, the CDR3 is TGTGCCAGCAGCGTGACCCCGGGGGGAGTTTACAATGAGCAGTTCTTC. Translation: CASSVTPGGVYNEQFF.

The V and J genes are TRBV5-8 and TRBJ1-2; no reliable D call. Trimming left V 0 bases short and J 4 bases short, with 13 bases between. The germline V gene encodes CDR1 SGHTS and CDR2 YDEGEE. This CDR3 is 15 amino acids long. The CDR3 loop is CASSLDPFRSYGYTF. Written as DNA, the CDR3 is TGTGCCAGCAGCTTGGATCCATTTAGGAGCTATGGCTACACCTTC.

The CDR3 sequence: CASSLEVWLAGMSTDTQYF. In nucleotides, the CDR3 is TGTGCCAGCAGCTTAGAGGTCTGGCTAGCGGGGATGAGCACAGATACGCAGTATTTT. The V gene is TRBV7-3, the J gene TRBJ2-3; 9 bases fit TRBD2. CDR1 SGHTA and CDR2 FQGTGA come from the germline V gene. CDR3 length: 19 residues. V lost 2 bases, J lost 0 bases, and 12 bases stayed unmatched.

This chain links TRBV30 with TRBJ2-1; 9 nucleotides align to TRBD2. The CDR3 extends over 15 amino acids. Germline lookup yields CDR1 GTSNPN and CDR2 SVGIG (reference sequence). Germline trimming cut 4 bases from V and 0 bases from J; bases unmatched to any gene: 4. Here the CDR3 reads CAWTPSGASYNEQFF. DNA for the CDR3: TGTGCCTGGACACCTAGCGGGGCCTCCTACAATGAGCAGTTCTTC.

This chain's CDR3 is CASSLLQGADEQYF. The CDR3 DNA reads as TGCGCCAGCAGCTTGCTACAGGGGGCCGACGAGCAGTACTTC. The chain employs TRBV5-1 and TRBJ2-7; TRBD1 matches 9 bases. Unmatched junction bases numbered 4, after V lost 1 base and J lost 5 bases. CDR3 size: 14 residues. Germline V lookup: CDR1 SGHRS, CDR2 YFSETQ.

The J gene is TRBJ2-7, the V gene TRBV11-1; 10 positions agree with TRBD1. CDR3 size: 15 residues. Trimming at V came to 4 bases and at J to 2 bases, leaving 5 bases not matched to a gene. Germline V gene data show CDR1 as SGHAT and CDR2 as FQDESV (reference sequence). CDR3 DNA sequence: TGTGCCAGCAGCTCCGGGACAGGGGTTACCTACGAGCAGTACTTC. This translates into CASSSGTGVTYEQYF.

This clone was detected a few times. The chain combines TRBV6-4 with TRBJ1-5; perhaps TRBD1 as D (6 bases). With 6 bases removed from V and 0 bases from J, the gap between germline ends came to 18 bases. The CDR3 consists of 17 residues. Germline CDR1 and CDR2: MRHNA and SNTAGT. DNA for the CDR3: TGTGCCAGCAGCGCACGGACAGAAGGCCTTAGCAATCAGCCCCAGCATTTT. It codes for CASSARTEGLSNQPQHF.

The chain uses TRBV19 and TRBJ2-7; the D gene is possibly TRBD2 (5 bases). The CDR3 is 10 residues long. V was cut by 10 bases and J by 7 bases, with 11 bases left in between. Germline V gene lookup returns CDR1 LNHDA and CDR2 SQIVND (reference sequence). The CDR3 region has the DNA TGTGCCACGAGGAGCGGTGAGCAGTACTTC. Its protein product is CATRSGEQYF. Together with reference TRBV19 and TRBJ2-7, the CDR3 gives the full variable domain: DGGITQSPKYLFRKEGQNVTLSCEQNLNHDAMYWYRQDPGQGLRLIYYSQIVNDFQKGDIAEGYSVSREKKESFPLTVTSAQKNPTAFYLCATRSGEQYFGPGTRLTVT.

The chain has TRBV6-4 and TRBJ2-1; D uncertain. There are 13 residues in the CDR3. Germline loops: CDR1 MRHNA, CDR2 SNTAGT. The V end was cut by 0 bases, the J end by 6 bases, with 6 bases between. The DNA of the CDR3 is TGTGCCAGCAGTGACTCGAGCACCAATGAGCAGTTCTTC. This sequence encodes CASSDSSTNEQFF.

The rearrangement uses TRBV5-1 and TRBJ2-7; a weak D match, TRBD2 (5 bases). The V end was cut by 0 bases, the J end by 7 bases, with 17 bases between. Germline CDR1 SGHRS, CDR2 YFSETQ. The CDR3 loop spans 15 amino acids. The CDR3 reads CASSLGGIHPGEQYF. DNA of the CDR3: TGCGCCAGCAGCTTGGGCGGCATTCACCCGGGGGAGCAGTACTTC.

The chain joins TRBV11-3 to TRBJ2-7; 7 bases line up with TRBD1. CDR3 length equals 13 residues. CDR1 and CDR2 from the germline V gene are SGHNT and YENEEA. V lost 5 bases, J lost 3 bases, and 4 bases stayed unmatched. The CDR3 DNA reads as TGTGCCAGCAGCACCGGGACAGTCTACGAGCAGTACTTC. Translating it yields CASSTGTVYEQYF.

The chain links TRBV2 to TRBJ1-3, with D unclear. The CDR3 is 12 amino acids. V was pared by 8 bases and J by 0 bases, with 5 bases between. Germline lookup yields CDR1 SNHLY and CDR2 FYNNEI. For the CDR3, the DNA is TGTGCCAGCGTCAGCTCTGGAAACACCATATATTTT. Translation gives CASVSSGNTIYF.

The chain uses TRBV13 and TRBJ1-2; TRBD1 matches at 8 bases. Germline V gene data show CDR1 as PRHDT and CDR2 as FYEKMQ (reference sequence). The V and J ends lost 5 bases and 7 bases, in that order; junction bases with no gene match: 9. This CDR3 comprises 14 residues. CDR3 amino acids: CASSDRGFSGGYTF. CDR3 DNA sequence: TGTGCCAGCAGCGACAGGGGATTTAGCGGTGGCTACACCTTC.

This clone was detected a few times. The CDR3, as DNA: TGTGCCAGCAGCTTAGTTGTCAGCTACGAGCAGTACTTC. Translation gives CASSLVVSYEQYF. V usage is TRBV7-9 and J usage is TRBJ2-7; no clear D. This CDR3 has 13 amino acids. Trimming left V 1 base short and J 3 bases short, with 7 bases between. Germline V lookup: CDR1 SEHNR, CDR2 FQNEAQ (reference sequence).